This TCR beta chain was found in a study of cytomegalovirus exposure and HLA in healthy donors. Study-level background: The study placed 70% to 90% of its 350 to 400 genotyped donors in the Caucasian-associated ancestry cluster.

Study conclusions and caveats: The study found most TCR sequences rare, yet found some public TCRs in many donors.

Primers for the PCR totalled 60 Vbeta and 13 Jbeta. In the original processing: Among the unique TCR beta chains that a later analysis counted, about 81 million in all, roughly 11 million were shared. Generated by immunoSEQ multiplex PCR, the TCRdb table keeps only in-frame clones and is missing some. The V and J calls and clone size come from that table; D and trimming were worked out from the DNA. The repertoire holds about 110,000 clones, with around 70% as singletons. Trimming took 6 bases from V and 3 from J; bases not matched to a gene: 5. Germline loops: CDR1 SGHTS, CDR2 YDEGEE. This CDR3 comprises 13 residues. About this clone: As yet, its antigen is unknown.

This sequence was found in a man aged 25-45 years in good health and CMV-seropositive. The V and J genes are TRBV5-8 and TRBJ2-7; TRBD1 aligns across 8 bases. The sample consisted of PBMCs. Here the CDR3 DNA reads TGTGCCAGCAACACAGGGGGTGGCTACGAGCAGTACTTC. Encoded protein: CASNTGGGYEQYF. The variable domain in full, with the rest retrieved from reference TRBV5-8 and TRBJ2-7, is EAGVTQSPTHLIKTRGQQATLRCSPISGHTSVYWYQQALGLGLQFLLWYDEGEERNRGNFPPRFSGRQFPNYSSELNVNALELEDSALYLCASNTGGGYEQYFGPGTRLTVT.